These 6 T cell receptor beta chains share one sample of origin, sequenced in a study of Graves' ophthalmopathy and Graves' hyperthyroidism. RNA served as the template for amplifying TCR beta CDR3 regions. The first-round RT-PCR employed HTBI primers together with the Qiagen OneStep RT-PCR kit. A multiplex PCR was then performed as the second round. TCRdb independently ran MiXCR on the multiplex PCR reads; one entry per CDR3 protein. There are around 660,000 distinct CDR3 sequences in the sample; roughly 41% occur only once, and about 3.3% lies in the top ten. Sequenced sample: peripheral blood. These receptors came from an adult man with Graves' ophthalmopathy.

The CDR3 sequence is CASSYSGQGFFYEQYF. CDR3 DNA sequence: TGTGCCAGCAGTTACTCTGGGCAGGGTTTTTTCTACGAGCAGTACTTC. This rearrangement joins TRBV6-5 to TRBJ2-7; D perhaps matches TRBD1 (5 bases). V lost 0 bases and J 3 bases, leaving 15 bases between the germline ends. Germline CDR1 and CDR2: MNHEY and SVGAGI. The CDR3 sequence is 16 residues long.

This clonotype was detected once. The conserved closing phenylalanine or tryptophan is absent in this CDR3, likely reflecting a read error. The genes are TRBV15 and TRBJ1-5; 9 nucleotides match TRBD1. The CDR3 is made up of 13 amino acids. Germline V lookup: CDR1 LNHNV, CDR2 YYDKDF (reference sequence). V shed 8 bases and J 5 bases; nucleotides not matched to a gene: 4. The CDR3 sequence is CATSDRGDQPQHS. The DNA for the CDR3 is TGTGCCACCTCGGACAGGGGAGATCAGCCCCAGCATTCT.

This clonotype showed up many times. V and J are TRBV7-9 and TRBJ2-2, with 12 nucleotides matching TRBD2. Per the germline V gene, CDR1 is SEHNR and CDR2 is FQNEAQ (reference sequence). With V trimmed by 9 bases and J by 4 bases, 6 bases remained unmatched. The CDR3 is made up of 15 amino acids. The CDR3 nucleotides read TGTGCCAGTTTAGCACTAGCGGGAGGCACCGGGGAGCTGTTTTTT. Translated: CASLALAGGTGELFF.

In its sample, this clonotype was seen a few times. A junction end diverges from the germline sequence, so it may reflect a read error. The chain links TRBV24-1 to TRBJ2-2; no reliable D call. CDR3 size: 15 residues. The germline V gene has CDR1 KGHDR and CDR2 SFDVKD. The CDR3 spells CASSYSRGGPGELFF. The CDR3 DNA reads TGTGCCAGCAGTTACTCGAGAGGCGGCCCCGGGGAGCTGTTTTTT.

This clonotype was observed a handful of times. The J gene is TRBJ1-5, the V gene TRBV3-1; D gene unclear. The V end was cut by 0 bases, the J end by 5 bases, with 5 bases between. The V gene's germline CDR1 is LGHDT and CDR2 YNNKEL (reference sequence). CDR3 size: 13 residues. The DNA of the CDR3 is TGTGCCAGCAGCCAAGATCCGGATCAGCCCCAGCATTTT. This gives the protein CASSQDPDQPQHF.

This clonotype has a count of ten or more. The chain employs TRBV7-9 and TRBJ1-5; TRBD1 is a possible D gene (5 bases). The germline V gene encodes CDR1 SEHNR and CDR2 FQNEAQ (reference sequence). With 5 bases removed from V and 5 bases from J, the gap between germline ends came to 13 bases. The CDR3 is 14 residues long. DNA of the CDR3: TGTGCCAGCAGCCAACCGGGCAGGGATCAGCCCCAGCATTTT. Protein product: CASSQPGRDQPQHF.